This T cell receptor beta chain was recorded in a study of cytomegalovirus exposure and HLA in healthy donors. Germline V lookup: CDR1 GTSNPN, CDR2 SVGIG (reference sequence). The CDR3 consists of 13 residues. Trimming removed 2 bases from V and 7 bases from J, with 9 bases in between. Use of 60 Vbeta and 13 Jbeta primers characterized the PCR. Generated by immunoSEQ multiplex PCR, the TCRdb table keeps only in-frame clones and is missing some. This table has 95,000 to 150,000 clones, 73% appearing once. Material for sequencing was PBMCs. The rearrangement joins TRBV30 to TRBJ1-6, with D unclear. The clonotype originates from a man between 60 and 75 years old in good health and CMV-seropositive. The CDR3 region has the DNA TGTGCCTGGAGTCCGGGGATCAATTCACCCCTCCACTTT. Amino acid sequence: CAWSPGINSPLHF.